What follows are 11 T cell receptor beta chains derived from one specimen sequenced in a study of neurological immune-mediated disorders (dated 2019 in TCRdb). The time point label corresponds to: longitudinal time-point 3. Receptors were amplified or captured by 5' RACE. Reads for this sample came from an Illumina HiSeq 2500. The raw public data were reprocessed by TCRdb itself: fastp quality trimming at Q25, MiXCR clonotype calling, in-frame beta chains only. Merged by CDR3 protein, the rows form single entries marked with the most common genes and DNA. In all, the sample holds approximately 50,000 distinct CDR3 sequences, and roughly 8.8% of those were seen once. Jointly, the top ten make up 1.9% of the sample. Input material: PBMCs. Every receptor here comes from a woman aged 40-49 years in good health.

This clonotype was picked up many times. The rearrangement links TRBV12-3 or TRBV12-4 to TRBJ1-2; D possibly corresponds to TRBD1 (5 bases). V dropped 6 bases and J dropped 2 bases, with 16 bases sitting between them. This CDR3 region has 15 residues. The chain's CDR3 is CASRGGGRMNYGYTF. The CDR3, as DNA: TGTGCCAGCAGGGGGGGGGGACGGATGAACTATGGCTACACCTTC.

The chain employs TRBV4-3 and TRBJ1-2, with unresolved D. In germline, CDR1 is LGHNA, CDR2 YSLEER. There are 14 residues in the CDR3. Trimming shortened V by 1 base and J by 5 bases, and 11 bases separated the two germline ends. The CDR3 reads CASSQGAVGYGYTF. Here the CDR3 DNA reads TGCGCCAGCAGCCAAGGGGCAGTGGGTTATGGCTACACCTTC.

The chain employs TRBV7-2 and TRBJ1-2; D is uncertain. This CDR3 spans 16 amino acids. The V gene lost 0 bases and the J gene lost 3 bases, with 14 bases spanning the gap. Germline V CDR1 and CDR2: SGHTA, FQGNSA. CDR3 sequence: CASSLAQAATYYGYTF. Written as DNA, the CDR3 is TGTGCCAGCAGCTTAGCGCAGGCAGCTACATACTATGGCTACACCTTC.

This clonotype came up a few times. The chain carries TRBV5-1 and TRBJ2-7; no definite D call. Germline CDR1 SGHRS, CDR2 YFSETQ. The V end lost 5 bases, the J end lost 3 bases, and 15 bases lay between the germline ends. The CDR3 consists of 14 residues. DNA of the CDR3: TGCGCCAGCAGAAGTAGGCCTGGGGACTACGAGCAGTACTTC. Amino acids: CASRSRPGDYEQYF.

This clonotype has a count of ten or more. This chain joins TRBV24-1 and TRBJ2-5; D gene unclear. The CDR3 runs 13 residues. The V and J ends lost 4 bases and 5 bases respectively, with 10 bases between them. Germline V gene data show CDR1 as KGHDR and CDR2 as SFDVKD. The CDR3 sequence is CATSEASRETQYF. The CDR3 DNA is TGTGCCACCAGTGAAGCCAGTAGGGAGACCCAGTACTTC.

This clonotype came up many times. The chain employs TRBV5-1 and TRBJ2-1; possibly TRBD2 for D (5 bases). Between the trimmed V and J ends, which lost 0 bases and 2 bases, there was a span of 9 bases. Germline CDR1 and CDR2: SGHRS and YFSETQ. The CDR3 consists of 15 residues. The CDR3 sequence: CASSLATSPYNEQFF. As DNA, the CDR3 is TGCGCCAGCAGCTTGGCCACTAGTCCCTACAATGAGCAGTTCTTC.

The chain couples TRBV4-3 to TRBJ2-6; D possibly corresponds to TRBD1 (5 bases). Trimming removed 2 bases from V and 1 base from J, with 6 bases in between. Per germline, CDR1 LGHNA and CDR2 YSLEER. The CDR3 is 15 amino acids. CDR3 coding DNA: TGCGCCAGCAGCCAACAGGGTTCTGGGGCCAACGTCCTGACTTTC. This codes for CASSQQGSGANVLTF.

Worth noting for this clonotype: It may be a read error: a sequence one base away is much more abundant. The CDR3 DNA is TGCAGCGTTGAGGACAAGGGTAAGGTAGAGTACTACAATGAGCAGTTCTTC. The encoded protein is CSVEDKGKVEYYNEQFF. The chain couples TRBV29-1 to TRBJ2-1, with D perhaps matching TRBD1 (5 bases). The CDR3 has 17 residues. CDR1 is SQVTM, CDR2 ANQGSEA, per germline. V was clipped by 3 bases and J by 3 bases, with 21 bases between them.

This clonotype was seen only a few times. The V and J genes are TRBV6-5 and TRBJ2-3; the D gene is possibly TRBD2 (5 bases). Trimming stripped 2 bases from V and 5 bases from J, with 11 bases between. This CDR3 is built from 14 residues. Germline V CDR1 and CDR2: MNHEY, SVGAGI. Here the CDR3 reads CASSYRIAQDTQYF. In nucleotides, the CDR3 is TGTGCCAGCAGTTACAGGATAGCGCAAGATACGCAGTATTTT.

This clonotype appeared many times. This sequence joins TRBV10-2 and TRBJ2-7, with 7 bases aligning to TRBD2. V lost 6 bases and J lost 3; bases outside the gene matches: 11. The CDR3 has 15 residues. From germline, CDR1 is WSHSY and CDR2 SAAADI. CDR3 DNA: TGCGCCAGCAGGGCTTATAGAGCGGGGAACTACGAGCAGTACTTC. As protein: CASRAYRAGNYEQYF.

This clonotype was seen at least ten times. CDR3 DNA: TGCAGCGGAGACCCGGGCGCAAGCGGCAGCGGGAGCCCGACAGATACGCAGTATTTT. This translates into CSGDPGASGSGSPTDTQYF. J is TRBJ2-3 and V is TRBV29-1, with 8 bases lining up with TRBD2. The germline V gene encodes CDR1 SQVTM and CDR2 ANQGSEA. This CDR3 comprises 19 residues. Losses at the gene ends were 7 bases for V and 3 bases for J; bases not matched to a gene: 24.